This passage covers 27 T cell receptor beta chains from one sample sequenced in a study of blood T cell repertoires in COVID-19. Measured with immunoSEQ multiplex PCR; TCRdb has only the in-frame clones, and not every one. The sample shows under 250,000 clones, 85% of them seen only once. Input material: peripheral blood. These receptor sequences come from a man between 50 and 59 years old with COVID-19, enrolled during active disease.

This clone turned up a few times. The chain employs TRBV11-1 and TRBJ1-6; D may be TRBD1 (6 bases). Between the trimmed V and J ends, which lost 2 bases and 7 bases, there was a span of 9 bases. CDR1 is SGHAT, CDR2 FQDESV, per germline (reference sequence). The length of the CDR3 is 14 residues. The CDR3 is CASSLRDNNSPLHF. The CDR3, as DNA: TGTGCCAGCAGCTTACGGGACAACAATTCACCCCTCCACTTT.

This clone occurred a few times. V and J are TRBV5-1 and TRBJ1-1, with a possible D match to TRBD1 (6 bases). V gave up 0 bases and J gave up 7 bases, with 13 bases separating them. The germline V gene has CDR1 SGHRS and CDR2 YFSETQ. The CDR3 extends over 14 amino acids. CDR3 bases: TGCGCCAGCAGCTTGGAAAGGACAGTGGGTGAAGCTTTCTTT. It encodes CASSLERTVGEAFF.

This clone has just a few counts. V usage is TRBV3-1 (or the pseudogene TRBV3-2) and J usage is TRBJ1-1; D not certain. Germline lookup yields CDR1 LGHDT and CDR2 YNNKEL (reference sequence). The V end was cut by 3 bases, the J end by 5 bases, with 10 bases between. The CDR3 runs 13 residues. CDR3: CASSHNWETEAFF. DNA of the CDR3: TGTGCCAGCAGCCATAATTGGGAGACTGAAGCTTTCTTT.

The chain recombines TRBV3-1 (or the pseudogene TRBV3-2) with TRBJ2-7; 9 bases agree with TRBD1. In germline, CDR1 is LGHDT, CDR2 YNNKEL (reference sequence). The CDR3 runs to 15 residues. Trimming removed 1 base from V and 4 bases from J; junction bases left unmatched: 5. Here the CDR3 reads CASSQGTGVGYEQYF. The CDR3 bases are TGTGCCAGCAGCCAAGGGACAGGGGTGGGGTACGAGCAGTACTTC.

This clone was picked up one time. The chain carries TRBV7-9 and TRBJ2-3, with D perhaps TRBD1 (6 bases). Germline values: CDR1 SEHNR, CDR2 FQNEAQ (reference sequence). The CDR3 has 15 residues. Trimming removed 1 base from V and 5 bases from J, with 13 bases in between. The CDR3, as DNA: TGTGCCAGCAGCTTAGTTCAGGGGTTGATAGATACGCAGTATTTT. This encodes CASSLVQGLIDTQYF.

The V and J genes are TRBV6-6 and TRBJ1-2, with D unclear. The CDR3 is made up of 13 amino acids. The ends were cut back, 3 bases at V and 4 bases at J, with 9 bases in the middle. Looked up from germline, CDR1 is MNHNY and CDR2 is SVGAGI (reference sequence). The CDR3 here is CASSYSDTYGYTF. The CDR3 DNA is TGTGCCAGCAGTTATTCTGACACCTATGGCTACACCTTC.

Only a few counts were recorded for this clone. The chain uses TRBV7-3 and TRBJ1-1; 12 bases match TRBD1. The CDR3 extends over 15 amino acids. The J segment lost 4 bases and the V segment lost 2 bases, leaving 2 bases of the junction unmatched. Germline V lookup: CDR1 SGHTA, CDR2 FQGTGA. CDR3 coding DNA: TGTGCCAGCAGCTTACCGGGACAGGGGGCCACTGAAGCTTTCTTT. Amino acid sequence: CASSLPGQGATEAFF.

The rearrangement joins TRBV2 to TRBJ2-3; a weak D match, TRBD1 (5 bases). Trimming took 10 bases from V and 6 from J, leaving 17 bases between them. Germline V gene data show CDR1 as SNHLY and CDR2 as FYNNEI. The length of the CDR3 is 13 residues. The CDR3 here is CATTQDIGDTQYF. The CDR3 DNA follows: TGTGCCACAACACAGGACATTGGGGATACGCAGTATTTT.

This chain joins TRBV28 and TRBJ2-5; tentatively, D is TRBD1 (6 bases). This CDR3 has 14 residues. The germline CDR1 and CDR2 sequences are MDHEN and SYDVKM. V lost 4 bases and J 5 bases, leaving 14 bases between the germline ends. This CDR3 reads CASSSIWGRETQYF. The CDR3 DNA is TGTGCCAGCAGTTCGATATGGGGGCGGGAGACCCAGTACTTC.

V and J are TRBV29-1 and TRBJ2-7, with TRBD2 as a possible D gene (6 bases). This CDR3 spans 13 amino acids. Per germline, CDR1 SQVTM and CDR2 ANQGSEA. The V and J ends lost 2 bases and 2 bases respectively, with 10 bases between them. As DNA, the CDR3 is TGCAGCGTTGAATTCGGGGAGGCCTACGAGCAGTACTTC. Translated: CSVEFGEAYEQYF.

The V gene is TRBV6-5, the J gene TRBJ2-5, with a tentative D call TRBD1 (6 bases). Trimming took 0 bases from V and 4 from J, leaving 9 bases between them. Per germline, CDR1 MNHEY and CDR2 SVGAGI. This CDR3 comprises 14 residues. CDR3 sequence: CASSYSRTVETQYF. The CDR3 DNA reads TGTGCCAGCAGTTACTCACGGACAGTAGAGACCCAGTACTTC.

This chain links TRBV6-5 with TRBJ1-6; 8 bases are shared with TRBD1. The length of the CDR3 is 14 residues. Germline values: CDR1 MNHEY, CDR2 SVGAGI. Trimming at V came to 5 bases and at J to 11 bases, leaving 8 bases not matched to a gene. Here the CDR3 DNA reads TGTGCCAGCAGTCCCTCGGGACAGGTACCACCCCTCCACTTT. It translates to CASSPSGQVPPLHF.

The chain is built from TRBV9 and TRBJ2-1; D ambiguous. V was trimmed by 4 bases and J by 4 bases, leaving 15 bases between them. The germline V gene encodes CDR1 SGDLS and CDR2 YYNGEE. The CDR3 is 15 residues long. The DNA of the CDR3 is TGTGCCAGCAGCCCTGGAACAGTCCATTACAATGAGCAGTTCTTC. Its protein is CASSPGTVHYNEQFF.

The chain is built from TRBV3-1 (or the pseudogene TRBV3-2) and TRBJ1-5, with 10 bases lining up with TRBD1. V gave up 1 base and J gave up 1 base; unmatched junction bases: 19. There are 22 residues in the CDR3. From germline, CDR1 is LGHDT and CDR2 YNNKEL (reference sequence). CDR3 sequence reads: CASSQGTLVGKDRGLSNQPQHF. CDR3 in DNA: TGTGCCAGCAGCCAAGGTACCCTAGTCGGAAAGGACAGGGGGTTAAGCAATCAGCCCCAGCATTTT.

The chain has TRBV28 and TRBJ2-7; 9 bases match TRBD1. The CDR3 sequence is 14 residues long. CDR1 is MDHEN, CDR2 SYDVKM, per germline. Trimming removed 3 bases from V and 2 bases from J; junction bases left unmatched: 2. The CDR3 region has the DNA TGTGCCAGCAGTTTGGGACAGGGAACCTACGAGCAGTACTTC. It is translated as CASSLGQGTYEQYF.

This clone was seen only once. This chain connects TRBV21-1 to TRBJ2-3; the DNA was not used to check the table's D call, TRBD1. TRBV21-1 is flagged as a pseudogene. The CDR3 consists of 16 residues. In DNA, the CDR3 is TGTGCCAGCAGCAAAGAGACAGCACCCAGCACAGATACGCAGTATTTT. This translates into CASSKETAPSTDTQYF.

The chain carries TRBV28 and TRBJ1-2; TRBD1 matches at 9 bases. J gave up 7 bases and V 7 bases, and 13 bases lay outside the gene matches. The CDR3 length is 15 residues. Germline V lookup: CDR1 MDHEN, CDR2 SYDVKM. CDR3 sequence reads: CASTTGTGSLAGYTF. As DNA, the CDR3 is TGTGCCAGCACGACCGGGACAGGGAGCCTCGCTGGCTACACCTTC.

This clone was counted once. The chain is built from TRBV15 and TRBJ1-4; TRBD1 aligns across 9 bases. The V gene end was trimmed by 2 bases and the J gene end by 3 bases; junction bases not matched to a gene: 4. Germline CDR1 is LNHNV and CDR2 is YYDKDF (reference sequence). The CDR3 extends over 16 amino acids. The CDR3 coding sequence is TGTGCCACCAGCAGAACACGGGACAGGGCTAATGAAAAACTGTTTTTT. It codes for CATSRTRDRANEKLFF.

This chain links TRBV12-3 or TRBV12-4 with TRBJ1-5; weak D call: TRBD1 (6 bases). The CDR3 spans 13 residues. Trimming left V 7 bases short and J 6 bases short, with 13 bases between. The CDR3 loop is CASNGGGGQPQHF. CDR3 coding DNA: TGTGCCAGCAATGGGGGCGGAGGTCAGCCCCAGCATTTT.

The chain joins TRBV29-1 to TRBJ1-1; the match to TRBD1 covers 9 bases. Germline V gene lookup returns CDR1 SQVTM and CDR2 ANQGSEA. This CDR3 comprises 14 residues. V shed 2 bases, J shed 3 bases, and the junction held 4 bases outside the gene matches. The CDR3 protein is CSVENRGRHTEAFF. The DNA for the CDR3 is TGCAGCGTTGAAAACAGGGGGCGTCACACTGAAGCTTTCTTT.

The chain combines TRBV15 with TRBJ2-5, with 8 positions matching TRBD2. V dropped 0 bases and J dropped 4; count of bases not matched to a gene: 4. Germline lookup yields CDR1 LNHNV and CDR2 YYDKDF (reference sequence). The CDR3 is 15 amino acids. This chain's CDR3 is CATSRDVAGRETQYF. DNA of the CDR3: TGTGCCACCAGCAGAGATGTAGCGGGGAGAGAGACCCAGTACTTC. Filled out from reference TRBV15 and TRBJ2-5, the complete variable domain reads DAMVIQNPRYQVTQFGKPVTLSCSQTLNHNVMYWYQQKSSQAPKLLFHYYDKDFNNEADTPDNFQSRRPNTSFCFLDIRSPGLGDTAMYLCATSRDVAGRETQYFGPGTRLLVL.

The J gene is TRBJ2-3, the V gene TRBV5-1; a weak D match, TRBD2 (7 bases). V was shortened by 3 bases and J by 4 bases, with 15 bases between the two germline ends. Germline V gene data show CDR1 as SGHRS and CDR2 as YFSETQ. This CDR3 region has 15 residues. The chain's CDR3 is CASSSGGQGPDTQYF. The CDR3 region has the DNA TGCGCCAGCAGCTCCGGGGGGCAGGGGCCAGATACGCAGTATTTT.

This clone was observed once. The rearrangement joins TRBV4-2 to TRBJ1-1; D is possibly TRBD1 (5 bases). From germline, CDR1 is LGHNA and CDR2 YNFKEQ. The CDR3 has 15 amino acids. With 1 base removed from V and 1 base from J, the gap between germline ends came to 10 bases. CDR3: CASSQGPGWNTEAFF. CDR3 DNA: TGTGCCAGCAGCCAAGGTCCAGGGTGGAACACTGAAGCTTTCTTT.

Sample share makes this clone medium-sized. The rearrangement uses TRBV4-1 and TRBJ2-7, with a tentative D call TRBD2 (6 bases). The length of the CDR3 is 15 residues. V shed 3 bases and J shed 7 bases, with 19 bases lying between them. Germline CDR1 and CDR2: MGHRA and YSYEKL. CDR3 loop: CASSQAGLRQGEQYF. CDR3 in DNA: TGCGCCAGCAGCCAGGCGGGGCTACGGCAGGGAGAGCAGTACTTC.

The chain couples TRBV29-1 to TRBJ1-1, with unresolved D. The V gene's germline CDR1 is SQVTM and CDR2 ANQGSEA. This CDR3 has 12 amino acids. V was shortened by 5 bases and J by 2 bases, with 9 bases between the two germline ends. The DNA of the CDR3 is TGCAGCGTTCTAAGATCAAACACTGAAGCTTTCTTT. Residues: CSVLRSNTEAFF.

The sample holds one count of this clone. The CDR3 reads CASSQDSSFQETQYF. The CDR3 DNA is TGTGCCAGCAGCCAAGATTCCAGTTTCCAAGAGACCCAGTACTTC. The V and J genes are TRBV14 and TRBJ2-5; D remains unclear. The CDR3 consists of 15 residues. Trimming pared 0 bases from V and 1 base from J, leaving 9 bases between. CDR1 is SGHDN, CDR2 FVKESK, per germline. The variable domain in full, with the rest retrieved from reference TRBV14 and TRBJ2-5, is EAGVTQFPSHSVIEKGQTVTLRCDPISGHDNLYWYRRVMGKEIKFLLHFVKESKQDESGMPNNRFLAERTGGTYSTLKVQPAELEDSGVYFCASSQDSSFQETQYFGPGTRLLVL.

The J gene is TRBJ1-2, the V gene TRBV10-3; TRBD1 agrees at 12 bases. Losses at the gene ends were 4 bases for V and 7 bases for J; bases not matched to a gene: 7. The CDR3 runs 15 residues. CDR1 and CDR2 from the germline V gene are ENHRY and SYGVKD. CDR3 in amino acids: CAISVGQGASGGYTF. The CDR3 nucleotides are TGTGCCATCAGTGTGGGACAGGGGGCTTCGGGTGGCTACACCTTC.